A single sample gave rise to the 20 T cell receptor beta chains below, sequenced in a study of OX40 agonist ivuxolimab in advanced cancers. Produced via immunoSEQ multiplex PCR; TCRdb's table is partial and in-frame only. The data contain 90,000 to 100,000 clones, about four fifths of them singletons. Sequenced here: CD4+ or CD8+ T cells sorted from blood, sampled in a trial of the OX40 agonist ivuxolimab. The receptors originated from an adult with an advanced solid tumor such as melanoma, head and neck, liver or kidney cancer.

The rearrangement joins TRBV30 to TRBJ1-1; D possibly corresponds to TRBD1 (6 bases). CDR3 length: 14 residues. The V gene lost 1 base and the J gene lost 1 base, with 10 bases spanning the gap. Germline assignment: CDR1 GTSNPN and CDR2 SVGIG (reference sequence). This CDR3 is CAWSAGHQNTEAFF. The DNA of the CDR3 is TGTGCCTGGAGTGCGGGACACCAGAACACTGAAGCTTTCTTT.

The rearrangement uses TRBV7-2 and TRBJ2-1; 16 bases fit TRBD2. This CDR3 region has 18 residues. From germline, CDR1 is SGHTA and CDR2 FQGNSA. The V gene end was trimmed by 5 bases and the J gene end by 7 bases; junction bases not matched to a gene: 11. The CDR3 loop reads CASSPLGTSGGARNEQFF. For the CDR3, the DNA is TGTGCCAGCAGCCCTTTGGGGACTAGCGGGGGGGCCAGAAATGAGCAGTTCTTC.

The genes are TRBV11-2 and TRBJ1-1; D might be TRBD1 (5 bases). This CDR3 is built from 12 residues. The V end was cut by 3 bases, the J end by 8 bases, with 10 bases between. Germline V CDR1 and CDR2: SGHAT, FQNNGV. CDR3 in DNA: TGTGCCAGCAGCTTGCGGGGCCGGGAAGCTTTCTTT. It yields the protein CASSLRGREAFF.

This chain joins TRBV20-1 and TRBJ2-5, with D uncertain. The CDR3 totals 10 residues. The V end was cut by 6 bases, the J end by 5 bases, with 7 bases between. Germline loops: CDR1 DFQATT, CDR2 SNEGSKA (reference sequence). The CDR3 region is CSANEETQYF. CDR3 DNA: TGCAGTGCGAATGAGGAGACCCAGTACTTC.

This clone appeared a few times. The genes are TRBV19 and TRBJ1-5; 8 bases map to TRBD1. Unmatched junction bases numbered 12, after V lost 7 bases and J lost 7 bases. Germline assignment: CDR1 LNHDA and CDR2 SQIVND (reference sequence). The CDR3 is 15 amino acids. Here the CDR3 DNA reads TGTGCCAGTACCAGGACAGGGTGGGTTGGGCAGCCCCAGCATTTT. Translation gives CASTRTGWVGQPQHF.

The chain has TRBV30 and TRBJ2-7; weak D call: TRBD2 (5 bases). Germline CDR1 GTSNPN, CDR2 SVGIG (reference sequence). The CDR3 is 12 residues long. V lost 0 bases to trimming and J lost 4 bases, with 7 bases between them. The CDR3 spells CAWSVGSYEQYF. The CDR3 DNA sequence: TGTGCCTGGAGTGTAGGGAGTTACGAGCAGTACTTC. Full variable domain (remainder filled in from reference TRBV30 and TRBJ2-7): SQTIHQWPATLVQPVGSPLSLECTVEGTSNPNLYWYRQAAGRGLQLLFYSVGIGQISSEVPQNLSASRPQDRQFILSSKKLLLSDSGFYLCAWSVGSYEQYFGPGTRLTVT.

This chain connects TRBV5-1 to TRBJ2-1, with 10 nucleotides matching TRBD2. The CDR3 contains 15 residues. The V gene's germline CDR1 is SGHRS and CDR2 YFSETQ. J gave up 7 bases and V 0 bases, and 4 bases lay outside the gene matches. The CDR3 DNA sequence: TGCGCCAGCAGCTTGGGTCTAGCGGGAGTTAATGAGCAGTTCTTC. Its translation: CASSLGLAGVNEQFF.

The chain has TRBV25-1 and TRBJ2-7; no definite D call. V lost 3 bases and J lost 4, with 4 bases in between. The CDR3 is 11 residues long. Germline CDR1 MGHDK, CDR2 SYGVNS. CDR3 nucleotides: TGTGCCAGCAGTGAGGGTTACGAGCAGTACTTC. Translation: CASSEGYEQYF.

The J gene is TRBJ2-5, the V gene TRBV12-2; TRBD1 was called by the table and not checked on the DNA. TRBV12-2 is shown as a pseudogene. This CDR3 has 13 residues. CDR3: CASRLDREKTQYF. The CDR3, as DNA: TGTGCAAGTCGCTTGGACAGGGAAAAGACCCAGTACTTC.

The gene calls are TRBV14 and TRBJ2-7; the D is unclear. V was pared by 2 bases and J by 2 bases, with 10 bases between. This CDR3 has 14 residues. Germline V gene sequence: CDR1 SGHDN, CDR2 FVKESK. The CDR3: CASSQPGPTYEQYF. CDR3 DNA sequence: TGTGCCAGCAGCCAACCGGGTCCTACCTACGAGCAGTACTTC.

The V call is TRBV29-1, the J call TRBJ1-4, with 10 positions matching TRBD1. Germline lookup yields CDR1 SQVTM and CDR2 ANQGSEA. The CDR3 consists of 13 residues. V was clipped by 6 bases and J by 5 bases; unmatched bases: 3. The CDR3 sequence: CSVGDRGNEKLFF. In nucleotides, the CDR3 is TGCAGCGTCGGGGACAGGGGAAATGAAAAACTGTTTTTT.

The chain combines TRBV28 with TRBJ1-4, with unresolved D. Germline V lookup: CDR1 MDHEN, CDR2 SYDVKM. The CDR3 consists of 12 residues. V dropped 8 bases and J dropped 7 bases, with 11 bases sitting between them. The DNA of the CDR3 is TGTGCCAGCGGAAGTGGGTTTGAAAAACTGTTTTTT. Translated, it gives CASGSGFEKLFF. The variable domain in full, completed from reference TRBV28 and TRBJ1-4, reads DVKVTQSSRYLVKRTGEKVFLECVQDMDHENMFWYRQDPGLGLRLIYFSYDVKMKEKGDIPEGYSVSREKKERFSLILESASTNQTSMYLCASGSGFEKLFFGSGTQLSVL.

This clone has just a few counts. The CDR3, as DNA: TGTGCTAGTGCCTTGGAGTGGGAGACCCAGTACTTC. It translates to CASALEWETQYF. V gene TRBV12-5 combines with J gene TRBJ2-5; D gene ambiguous. Per germline, CDR1 LGHNT and CDR2 FRNRAP. Trimming left V 7 bases short and J 5 bases short, with 11 bases between. The CDR3 is 12 amino acids.

The chain links TRBV6-5 to TRBJ2-2; D is possibly TRBD1 (5 bases). The germline V and J ends were trimmed by 3 bases and 7 bases, with 12 bases remaining between them. The CDR3 totals 14 residues. The germline CDR1 and CDR2 sequences are MNHEY and SVGAGI. This chain's CDR3 is CASSYGDQGGELFF. The DNA of the CDR3 is TGTGCCAGCAGTTATGGAGACCAGGGCGGGGAGCTGTTTTTT.

J is TRBJ2-1 and V is TRBV7-3, with 14 bases matching TRBD2. Germline V gene data show CDR1 as SGHTA and CDR2 as FQGTGA. V was pared by 5 bases and J by 10 bases, with 10 bases of the junction left unmatched. The CDR3 has 16 residues. The CDR3 DNA follows: TGTGCCAGCAGCCCAGGGGGACTAGCGGGAGAAGGAGAGCAGTTCTTC. Protein product: CASSPGGLAGEGEQFF.

The CDR3 region is CASSSEVYGYTF. DNA for the CDR3: TGTGCCAGCAGCTCAGAGGTTTATGGCTACACCTTC. The V call is TRBV5-6, the J call TRBJ1-2; D is uncertain. Germline V gene data show CDR1 as SGHDT and CDR2 as YYEEEE. CDR3 size: 12 residues. The V gene lost 3 bases and the J gene lost 5 bases, with 8 bases spanning the gap.

This clone was recorded a few times. The CDR3: CASSDVDLLEQYF. CDR3 in DNA: TGTGCCAGCAGCGACGTGGACCTCCTCGAGCAGTACTTC. V gene TRBV5-5 combines with J gene TRBJ2-7; no clear D gene. CDR1 is SGHKS, CDR2 YYEKEE, per germline (reference sequence). This CDR3 contains 13 residues. Trimming left V 4 bases short and J 6 bases short, with 14 bases between.

This clone has a single count. The chain links TRBV28 to TRBJ1-5, with TRBD1 matching over 8 bases. After removal of 6 bases from V and 3 bases from J, the junction contained 7 bases not matched to a gene. The CDR3 has 15 amino acids. The germline gives CDR1 MDHEN, CDR2 SYDVKM. The CDR3: CASRLPGQDNQPQHF. The CDR3 DNA sequence: TGTGCCAGCAGGCTACCGGGACAGGACAATCAGCCCCAGCATTTT. Variable domain in full (rest from reference TRBV28 and TRBJ1-5): DVKVTQSSRYLVKRTGEKVFLECVQDMDHENMFWYRQDPGLGLRLIYFSYDVKMKEKGDIPEGYSVSREKKERFSLILESASTNQTSMYLCASRLPGQDNQPQHFGDGTRLSIL.

V is TRBV4-2 and J is TRBJ2-5; D perhaps matches TRBD1 (5 bases). TRBJ2-7 explains the end of the DNA better; the J call may be wrong. The CDR3 covers 15 residues. Germline V gene sequence: CDR1 LGHNA, CDR2 YNFKEQ. In DNA, the CDR3 is TGTGCCAGCAGCCAAGGACCCCAGGGTAACTACGAGCAGTACTTC. Its translation is CASSQGPQGNYEQYF.

This chain links TRBV6-5 with TRBJ1-5, with 7 bases aligning to TRBD1. V shed 6 bases, J shed 0 bases, and the junction held 5 bases outside the gene matches. The CDR3 totals 15 residues. CDR1 and CDR2 from the germline V gene are MNHEY and SVGAGI. The CDR3 loop is CASSRDRNSNQPQHF. For the CDR3, the DNA is TGTGCCAGCAGCCGGGACAGAAATAGCAATCAGCCCCAGCATTTT.